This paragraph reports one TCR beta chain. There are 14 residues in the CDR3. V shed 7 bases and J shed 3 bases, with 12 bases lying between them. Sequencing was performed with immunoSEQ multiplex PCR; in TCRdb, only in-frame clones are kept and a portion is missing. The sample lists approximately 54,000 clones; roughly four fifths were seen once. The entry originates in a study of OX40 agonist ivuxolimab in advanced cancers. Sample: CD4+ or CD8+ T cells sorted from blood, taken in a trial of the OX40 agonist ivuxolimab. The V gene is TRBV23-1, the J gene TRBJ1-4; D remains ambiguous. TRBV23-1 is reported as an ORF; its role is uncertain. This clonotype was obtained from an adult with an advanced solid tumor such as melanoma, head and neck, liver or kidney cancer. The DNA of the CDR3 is TGCGCCAGCATCTGGGCCTGGGCTAATGAAAAACTGTTTTTT. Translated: CASIWAWANEKLFF.